There are many counts of the clone carrying this T cell receptor beta chain. Its matching antigen is unknown. TCR beta CDR3 regions were amplified from RNA. First-round RT-PCR targeting the TCR CDR3 was performed with the HTBI primer set. TCRdb reprocessed the multiplex PCR reads with MiXCR, giving one entry per CDR3 protein. Of about 400,000 distinct CDR3 sequences listed, about 15% are singletons. The data originate from a study of T cells in Graves' hyperthyroidism and ophthalmopathy. Notes on the study in general: Among thyroid clonotypes expanded above 0.001, most also appeared in blood.

Looked up from germline, CDR1 is MDHEN and CDR2 is SYDVKM. The V gene lost 5 bases and the J gene lost 1 base, with 17 bases spanning the gap. The CDR3 covers 16 residues. Input material: blood. The TCR was taken from a woman aged 18-35 years with Graves' hyperthyroidism. This rearrangement joins TRBV28 to TRBJ1-1, with D maybe TRBD1 (6 bases). The CDR3 DNA follows: TGTGCCAGCAGTCCGCAATCGGGACAACCGAACACTGAAGCTTTCTTT. Translation: CASSPQSGQPNTEAFF.